This T cell receptor beta chain appears in the sequencing data of a study of shared clonotypes between healthy human individuals. Regarding the study as a whole: The genetic and exposure-history diversity represented was limited by few donors.

Naive CD8 cells, CD45RO-negative and positively selected for CCR7, excluded terminally differentiated effector memory CD45RA+ cells. Donors included only healthy HIV-negative adults lacking recent acute infections or vaccinations. Only in-frame clones appear in the TCRdb table, and some are missing; sequencing was by immunoSEQ multiplex PCR. The sample consists of under 2,000,000 clones, just under 95% of them appearing once. About this clone: The antigen is undetermined.

The V gene's germline CDR1 is SGDLS and CDR2 YYNGEE. V shed 3 bases and J 6 bases; nucleotides not matched to a gene: 7. CDR3 length: 15 residues. This sequence joins TRBV9 and TRBJ2-1, with 9 bases matching TRBD2. The TCR comes from a man in his late teens or twenties in good health. Sequenced material: naive CD8+ T cells sorted from blood. The CDR3 DNA is TGTGCCAGCAGCGCCTGGACTAGCGTTGGCAATGAGCAGTTCTTC. Protein: CASSAWTSVGNEQFF.